Below, 3 T cell receptor beta chains from the same sample are listed, as sequenced in a study of cytomegalovirus exposure and HLA in healthy donors. Researchers ran the PCR with 60 Vbeta and 13 Jbeta primers. TCRdb's table, derived via immunoSEQ multiplex PCR, lists solely in-frame clones and lacks some. The profile shows 130,000 or so clones, about 82% of them singletons. Input material: PBMCs. The receptors derive from a man aged 30 to 39 in good health and CMV-seronegative.

The chain has TRBV29-1 and TRBJ1-2, with unresolved D. This CDR3 is 17 amino acids long. Germline CDR1 SQVTM, CDR2 ANQGSEA. Trimming left V 0 bases short and J 1 base short, with 18 bases between. The CDR3 sequence: CSVEDGWQDFGNYGYTF. The CDR3 DNA sequence: TGCAGCGTTGAAGACGGTTGGCAGGATTTCGGTAACTATGGCTACACCTTC.

This clone was seen more than once but under ten times. The chain employs TRBV7-2 and TRBJ2-5, with a possible D match to TRBD1 (6 bases). V was pared by 5 bases and J by 0 bases, with 7 bases between. Germline V gene lookup returns CDR1 SGHTA and CDR2 FQGNSA. CDR3 size: 13 residues. CDR3 sequence (DNA): TGTGCCAGCAGCGGACAGTACCAAGAGACCCAGTACTTC. It translates to CASSGQYQETQYF.

The chain combines TRBV27 with TRBJ2-2; perhaps TRBD2 as D (6 bases). This CDR3 region has 16 residues. Germline CDR1 reads MNHEY; CDR2 reads SMNVEV (reference sequence). Trimming pared 8 bases from V and 0 bases from J, leaving 16 bases between. The CDR3, as DNA: TGTGCCAGCTCACCCCTGGGGGGATCGAACACCGGGGAGCTGTTTTTT. Amino acids: CASSPLGGSNTGELFF.